These T cell receptor beta chains were read from a single sample in a study of T cells after yellow fever vaccination. TCRdb itself ran the 5' RACE reads through MiXCR, one entry per CDR3 protein. The table lists 120,000 or so distinct CDR3 sequences, roughly 7.9% of them singletons. The sample here was CD4+ T cells sorted from PBMCs, taken about 41 days after the first yellow fever vaccination. These receptors were collected from a man aged 18 to 29 who received the YFV17D yellow fever vaccine. Both conserved end residues are part of each CDR3. The order of the fields is V gene, CDR3 length, D gene, J gene, clone size, CDR3 DNA, CDR3 protein. A D gene is named only where the DNA matches it firmly. Clone size is not always given. Where it is, it says once, few, many or a class for expanded clones.

TRBV3-1	15	TRBD1	TRBJ1-1	few	TGTGCCAGCAGCCAAGAGACAGGGAGGGGCACTGAAGCTTTCTTT	CASSQETGRGTEAFF
TRBV5-1	14	TRBD1	TRBJ1-6	few	TGCGCCAGCAGCACGGGACAGTATAATTCACCCCTCCACTTT	CASSTGQYNSPLHF
TRBV19	13	.	TRBJ2-2	many	TGTGCCAGTACCCTTAGCCACACCGGGGAGCTGTTTTTT	CASTLSHTGELFF
TRBV7-2	16	.	TRBJ1-1	many	TGTGCCAGCAGCTTAGTCATTGGGCATTCGAACACTGAAGCTTTCTTT	CASSLVIGHSNTEAFF
TRBV9	17	TRBD1	TRBJ2-7	few	TGTGCCAGCAGCCCCCGCCCTCACCGGGACAGGGGGATCGAGCAGTACTTC	CASSPRPHRDRGIEQYF
TRBV2	13	TRBD1	TRBJ2-5	many	TGTGCCAGCACCCCGAGGGGACAGGAGACCCAGTACTTC	CASTPRGQETQYF
TRBV4-1	18	TRBD2	TRBJ2-1	.	TGCGCCAGCAGCCAAGGACTAGCGGGGGGGCCTGCCTACAATGAGCAGTTCTTC	CASSQGLAGGPAYNEQFF
TRBV7-8	14	TRBD1	TRBJ2-3	few	TGTGCCAGCAGCTCGAGGGGGCCGGACGATACGCAGTATTTT	CASSSRGPDDTQYF
TRBV18	14	.	TRBJ1-1	many	TGTGCCAGCTCACCGGATTCAGGGTGGGCTGAAGCTTTCTTT	CASSPDSGWAEAFF
TRBV4-1	21	TRBD2	TRBJ2-2	many	TGCGCCAGCAGCCAAGATATTCTGGGTAGCGGGGTTATCGCGAACACCGGGGAGCTGTTTTTT	CASSQDILGSGVIANTGELFF
TRBV12-3/TRBV12-4	14	TRBD1	TRBJ2-7	many	TGTGCCAGCAGTTTTTGGACAGGGGCCGGCGAGCAGTACTTC	CASSFWTGAGEQYF
TRBV2	14	.	TRBJ2-2	many	TGTGCCAGCAGTGGTGGGAGGAACACCGGGGAGCTGTTTTTT	CASSGGRNTGELFF
TRBV27	14	.	TRBJ2-5	.	TGTGCCAGCAGTGCAGACTACACCCAAGAGACCCAGTACTTC	CASSADYTQETQYF
TRBV15	15	.	TRBJ2-5	many	TGTGCCACCAGCAGAGATCACTGGGGTCAAGAGACCCAGTACTTC	CATSRDHWGQETQYF
TRBV7-6	16	.	TRBJ1-4	many	TGTGCCAGCAGCTTAGGGGGGCTCTATCTTAATGAAAAACTGTTTTTT	CASSLGGLYLNEKLFF
TRBV10-1	13	.	TRBJ2-5	.	TGCGCCAGCAGTCGGACGAACCAAGAGACCCAGTACTTC	CASSRTNQETQYF
TRBV2	16	TRBD1	TRBJ2-4	many	TGTGCCAGCAGTGGGGGACAGGGGACCCCTAAAAACATTCAGTACTTC	CASSGGQGTPKNIQYF
TRBV9	15	.	TRBJ2-1	.	TGTGCCAGCAGCCCCCTTCAGGGAACCTACAATGAGCAGTTCTTC	CASSPLQGTYNEQFF
TRBV12-3/TRBV12-4	15	.	TRBJ2-2	.	TGTGCCAGCAGTTTCTGGCAGAGAAACACCGGGGAGCTGTTTTTT	CASSFWQRNTGELFF
TRBV5-1	14	.	TRBJ2-5	many	TGCGCCAGCAGCCCTCAGGGGCCAGAAGAGACCCAGTACTTC	CASSPQGPEETQYF
TRBV29-1	16	TRBD2	TRBJ2-4	many	TGCAGCGTTGAAAAACTAGCGGGGGTCGGTGGAAACATTCAGTACTTC	CSVEKLAGVGGNIQYF
TRBV20-1	15	.	TRBJ2-1	many	TGCAGTGCTAGAGATGGGGGGCGGACCTACAATGAGCAGTTCTTC	CSARDGGRTYNEQFF
TRBV30	12	TRBD2	TRBJ2-2	many	TGTGGGGGGAGCGGGGGCACCGGGGAGCTGTTTTTT	CGGSGGTGELFF
TRBV11-1	20	.	TRBJ2-3	many	TGTGCCAGCAGCCCGACCCGGGGACAAGGGTCCTGGGGTAGCACAGATACGCAGTATTTT	CASSPTRGQGSWGSTDTQYF
TRBV3-1	13	.	TRBJ1-2	many	TGTGCCAGCAGCCAAGACGGGCTCTATGGCTACACCTTC	CASSQDGLYGYTF
TRBV18	12	.	TRBJ2-1	many	TGTGCCAGCTCACGCGGCGGGGAAGAGCAGTTCTTC	CASSRGGEEQFF
TRBV4-2	16	.	TRBJ2-3	many	TGTGCCAGCAGCCAAGATGACGGGGCGAGCACAGATACGCAGTATTTT	CASSQDDGASTDTQYF
TRBV18	17	.	TRBJ2-1	many	TGTGCCAGCTCTCTCCGGACGGATTTAAGCTCCTACAATGAGCAGTTCTTC	CASSLRTDLSSYNEQFF
TRBV5-4	14	TRBD2	TRBJ2-5	many	TGTGCCAGCAGCCCGAGCGGGGGGCGAGAGACCCAGTACTTC	CASSPSGGRETQYF